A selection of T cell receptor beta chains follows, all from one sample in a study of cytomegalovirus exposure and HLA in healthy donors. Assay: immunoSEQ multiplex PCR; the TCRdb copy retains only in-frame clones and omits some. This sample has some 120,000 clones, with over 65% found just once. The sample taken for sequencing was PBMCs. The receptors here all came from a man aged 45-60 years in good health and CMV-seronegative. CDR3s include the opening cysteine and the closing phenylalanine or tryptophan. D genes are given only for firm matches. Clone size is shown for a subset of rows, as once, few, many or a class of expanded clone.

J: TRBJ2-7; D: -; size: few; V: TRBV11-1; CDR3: CASSPEGYEQYF; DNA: TGTGCCAGCAGCCCAGAGGGTTACGAGCAGTACTTC
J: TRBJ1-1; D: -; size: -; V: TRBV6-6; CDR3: CASSPINYRDAAEAFF; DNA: TGTGCCAGCAGTCCAATCAACTACAGGGATGCGGCTGAAGCTTTCTTT
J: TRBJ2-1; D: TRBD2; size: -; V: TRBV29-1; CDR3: CSASGLAVISGEQFF; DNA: TGCAGCGCATCGGGACTAGCGGTTATCAGCGGTGAGCAGTTCTTC
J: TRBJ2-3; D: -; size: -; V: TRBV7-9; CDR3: CASSRSGATDTQYF; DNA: TGTGCCAGCAGCCGTAGCGGAGCCACAGATACGCAGTATTTT
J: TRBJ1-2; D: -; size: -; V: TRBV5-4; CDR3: CASNGQDYGYTF; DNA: TGTGCCAGCAACGGACAAGACTATGGCTACACCTTC
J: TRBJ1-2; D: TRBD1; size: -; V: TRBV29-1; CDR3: CSALGRQGAGGSGYTF; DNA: TGCAGCGCCTTGGGGCGACAGGGGGCCGGGGGGTCGGGCTACACCTTC
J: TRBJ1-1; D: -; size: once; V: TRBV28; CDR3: CASSLGGGRVLF; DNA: TGTGCCAGCTCCTTGGGCGGGGGCCGAGTTCTCTTT
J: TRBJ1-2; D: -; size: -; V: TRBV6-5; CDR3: CASSYSPGVTVDGYTF; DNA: TGTGCCAGCAGTTATTCCCCCGGGGTAACGGTGGATGGCTACACCTTC
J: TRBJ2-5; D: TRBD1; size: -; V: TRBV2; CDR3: CASRSDRGIQETQYF; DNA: TGTGCCAGCAGATCGGACAGGGGGATTCAAGAGACCCAGTACTTC
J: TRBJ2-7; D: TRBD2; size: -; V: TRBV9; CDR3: CASSPRGVAGEQYF; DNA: TGTGCCAGCAGCCCCCGGGGGGTAGCGGGGGAGCAGTACTTC
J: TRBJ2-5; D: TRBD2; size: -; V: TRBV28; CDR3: CASSIRASGSGETQYF; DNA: TGTGCCAGCAGTATTAGGGCTAGCGGGAGTGGGGAGACCCAGTACTTC
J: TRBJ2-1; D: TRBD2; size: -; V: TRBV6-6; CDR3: CASLAGLGSWEQFF; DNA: TGTGCCAGCCTCGCGGGACTAGGATCGTGGGAGCAGTTCTTC
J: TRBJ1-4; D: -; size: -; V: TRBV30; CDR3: CAWSRGEGASLFF; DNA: TGTGCCTGGAGTCGGGGGGAGGGCGCTTCACTGTTTTTT
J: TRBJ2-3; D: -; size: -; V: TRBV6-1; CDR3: CASSAAGGTDTQYF; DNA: TGTGCCAGCAGTGCCGCCGGGGGCACAGATACGCAGTATTTT
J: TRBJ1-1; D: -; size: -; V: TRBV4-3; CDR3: CASSQDISSTEAFF; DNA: TGCGCCAGCAGCCAAGACATCAGTTCCACTGAAGCTTTCTTT
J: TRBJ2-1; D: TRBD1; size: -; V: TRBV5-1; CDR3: CASSGVTGVEQFF; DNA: TGCGCCAGCAGCGGAGTTACAGGGGTAGAGCAGTTCTTC
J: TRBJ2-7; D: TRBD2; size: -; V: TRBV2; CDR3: CASSGTSGFLEQYF; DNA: TGTGCCAGCAGTGGGACTAGTGGGTTCCTCGAGCAGTACTTC
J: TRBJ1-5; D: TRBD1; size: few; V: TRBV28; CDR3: CASSLGTGLNQPQHF; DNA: TGTGCCAGCAGTTTGGGGACAGGTCTCAATCAGCCCCAGCATTTT
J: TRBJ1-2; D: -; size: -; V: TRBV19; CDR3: CASSIRSRGGGYTF; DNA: TGTGCCAGTAGTATTCGCTCCCGGGGAGGAGGATACACCTTC
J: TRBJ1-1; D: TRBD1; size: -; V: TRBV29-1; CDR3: CSVGTGGLGTEAFF; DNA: TGCAGCGTAGGGACAGGGGGCTTAGGGACTGAAGCTTTCTTT
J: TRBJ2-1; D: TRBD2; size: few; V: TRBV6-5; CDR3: CASSYLSGSNEQFF; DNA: TGTGCCAGCAGTTACCTAAGCGGGAGCAATGAGCAGTTCTTC
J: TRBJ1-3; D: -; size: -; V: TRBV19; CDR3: CASTTRGVGNTIYF; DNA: TGTGCCAGTACCACCCGCGGGGTTGGAAACACCATATATTTT
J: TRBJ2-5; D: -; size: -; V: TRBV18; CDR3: CASSPFNQETQYF; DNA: TGTGCCAGCTCACCATTTAACCAAGAGACCCAGTACTTC
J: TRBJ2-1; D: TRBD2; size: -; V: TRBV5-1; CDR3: CASSLGLAGAGEQFF; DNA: TGCGCCAGCAGCTTGGGACTAGCGGGAGCGGGTGAGCAGTTCTTC
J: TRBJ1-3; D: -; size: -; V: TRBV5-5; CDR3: CASSPSSGNTIYF; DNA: TGTGCCAGCAGCCCTTCCTCTGGAAACACCATATATTTT
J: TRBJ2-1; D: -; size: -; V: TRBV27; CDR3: CASSLPGLYNEQFF; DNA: TGTGCCAGCAGTTTACCTGGACTGTACAATGAGCAGTTCTTC
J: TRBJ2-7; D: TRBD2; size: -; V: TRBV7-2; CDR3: CASSPLKAGAYEQYF; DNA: TGTGCCAGCAGCCCGCTTAAAGCGGGGGCCTACGAGCAGTACTTC
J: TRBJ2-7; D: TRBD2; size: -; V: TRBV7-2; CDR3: CASSPDPGGGGYEQYF; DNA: TGTGCCAGCAGCCCGGACCCGGGGGGAGGAGGCTACGAGCAGTACTTC
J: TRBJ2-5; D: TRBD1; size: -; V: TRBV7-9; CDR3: CASSLWDRGPRETQYF; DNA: TGTGCCAGCAGCTTATGGGACAGGGGGCCTCGGGAGACCCAGTACTTC